The 31 T cell receptor beta chains given below trace back to one sample, sequenced in a study of glioma-infiltrating T cells. Amplification of TCR alpha and beta CDR3 regions from RNA used iRepertoire nested multiplex PCR. TCRdb processed the multiplex PCR reads anew with MiXCR; each CDR3 protein has one entry. Of some 160,000 distinct CDR3 sequences in the sample, over 40% were seen once. Sequencing was carried out using glioma tissue, nonneoplastic brain tissue, or PBMCs (not recorded which). The receptors here all came from a human donor with low-grade glioma or glioblastoma, undergoing nonglioma brain surgery, or in good health (not recorded which).

This clonotype was recorded at least ten times. The J gene is TRBJ1-2, the V gene TRBV20-1; perhaps TRBD1 as D (5 bases). Between the trimmed V and J ends, which lost 5 bases and 3 bases, there was a span of 10 bases. CDR1 and CDR2 (germline): DFQATT, SNEGSKA (reference sequence). This CDR3 spans 12 amino acids. The CDR3 region has the DNA TGCAGTGCTGGGGGGGTCGACTATGGCTACACCTTC. It specifies CSAGGVDYGYTF.

This clonotype has ten or more counts. The chain carries TRBV20-1 and TRBJ2-1; D may be TRBD2 (6 bases). CDR1 and CDR2 from the germline V gene are DFQATT and SNEGSKA (reference sequence). V gave up 2 bases and J gave up 0 bases, with 8 bases separating them. The CDR3 totals 14 residues. The CDR3 nucleotides are TGCAGTGCTAGATCGGGAGACTCCTACAATGAGCAGTTCTTC. Protein product: CSARSGDSYNEQFF.

Details on this clonotype: A read error may explain this, as a much larger clone is one base away. This chain uses TRBV6-4 with TRBJ2-7, with D possibly being TRBD1 (5 bases). From germline, CDR1 is MRHNA and CDR2 SNTAGT. V was clipped by 0 bases and J by 7 bases, with 19 bases between them. This CDR3 spans 16 amino acids. The CDR3 bases are TGTGCCAGCAGTGACTCACAGGACCGCTCCTACAATGAGCAGTACTTC. Translating gives CASSDSQDRSYNEQYF.

This clonotype was observed many times. The J gene is TRBJ2-7, the V gene TRBV28; 14 bases line up with TRBD2. Germline trimming cut 6 bases from V and 6 bases from J; bases unmatched to any gene: 4. CDR3 length equals 14 residues. Germline-derived CDR1 and CDR2 are MDHEN and SYDVKM. The DNA of the CDR3 is TGTGCCAGCAGCACCGGACTAGCGGGAGGCGAGCAGTACTTC. This gives the protein CASSTGLAGGEQYF.

The CDR3 sequence: CARLDGLGTSGSNEQFF. CDR3 DNA sequence: TGTGCCAGACTAGATGGGCTCGGGACTAGCGGGAGCAATGAGCAGTTCTTC. This rearrangement joins TRBV2 to TRBJ2-1; 14 bases are shared with TRBD2. The CDR3 totals 17 residues. Trimming at V came to 9 bases and at J to 6 bases, leaving 13 bases not matched to a gene. The V gene's germline CDR1 is SNHLY and CDR2 FYNNEI.

CDR3 coding DNA: TGTGCCAGCAGTTGGGCCGAAAAATACAATGAGCAGTTCTTC. Protein product: CASSWAEKYNEQFF. The chain employs TRBV12-3 or TRBV12-4 and TRBJ2-1, with unresolved D. V was cut by 4 bases and J by 4 bases, with 11 bases left in between. CDR3 length equals 14 residues.

In the case of this clonotype: This may come from a read error, since a much larger clone is one base off. The V and J genes are TRBV19 and TRBJ1-1; a weak D match, TRBD1 (6 bases). The CDR3 has 12 amino acids. Per the germline V gene, CDR1 is LNHDA and CDR2 is SQIVND (reference sequence). The CDR3 DNA follows: TGTGCCAGCAGGGGTGTCGGCACTGAAGATTTCTTT. Residues: CASRGVGTEDFF.

A word on this clonotype: A much larger clone lies one base from this, so it may be a read error. The genes are TRBV7-2 and TRBJ1-3; D unclear. Germline-derived CDR1 and CDR2 are SGHTA and FQGNSA. This CDR3 comprises 15 residues. The V end lost 5 bases, the J end lost 1 base, and 12 bases lay between the germline ends. The CDR3 sequence is CASSRHSESGNTIYF. The CDR3 DNA reads TGTGCCAGCAGCCGACACAGCGAGTCTGGAAACACCATATATTTT.

V usage is TRBV5-1 and J usage is TRBJ2-7; D is possibly TRBD2 (6 bases). The germline V gene has CDR1 SGHRS and CDR2 YFSETQ. The V and J ends lost 0 bases and 2 bases respectively, with 12 bases between them. The CDR3 length is 15 residues. CDR3 amino acids: CASSLEAGLTYEQYF. The CDR3 bases are TGCGCCAGCAGCTTGGAAGCGGGTTTAACCTACGAGCAGTACTTC.

As for this clonotype: A read error may explain this, as a much larger clone is one base away. In DNA form, the CDR3 reads TGTGCCAGCAGTGAAGGAAGCCTAGTAGTCGCCTACGAGCAGTACTTC. It encodes CASSEGSLVVAYEQYF. The V and J genes are TRBV2 and TRBJ2-7; D unresolved. The CDR3 extends over 16 amino acids. Germline lookup yields CDR1 SNHLY and CDR2 FYNNEI. The V end lost 1 base, the J end lost 2 bases, and 15 bases lay between the germline ends.

The rearrangement uses TRBV29-1 and TRBJ2-1, with D perhaps matching TRBD2 (5 bases). The CDR3 contains 10 residues. The V and J ends lost 6 bases and 9 bases respectively, with 9 bases between them. The germline V gene encodes CDR1 SQVTM and CDR2 ANQGSEA. CDR3 loop: CSVRGSEQFF. Here the CDR3 DNA reads TGCAGCGTGAGAGGGAGTGAGCAGTTCTTC.

V gene TRBV7-9 combines with J gene TRBJ2-3; D remains unclear. Germline V lookup: CDR1 SEHNR, CDR2 FQNEAQ (reference sequence). The CDR3 is 15 residues long. Trimming shortened V by 5 bases and J by 1 base, and 13 bases separated the two germline ends. The CDR3 loop reads CASSPRPVGTDTQYF. CDR3 DNA: TGTGCCAGCAGCCCCCGCCCCGTTGGCACAGATACGCAGTATTTT.

Turning to this clonotype: A much larger clone lies one base from this, so it may be a read error. The rearrangement uses TRBV14 and TRBJ1-1; D is unclear. The CDR3 spans 14 residues. The germline CDR1 and CDR2 sequences are SGHDN and FVKESK. CDR3 residues: CASRQDRGWTEAFF. DNA for the CDR3: TGTGCCAGCAGACAAGATCGGGGTTGGACTGAAGCTTTCTTT.

This clonotype came up a few times. V and J are TRBV30 and TRBJ1-5; a possible D gene is TRBD1 (6 bases). The V and J ends lost 0 bases and 1 base respectively, with 10 bases between them. Germline V gene lookup returns CDR1 GTSNPN and CDR2 SVGIG (reference sequence). The CDR3 runs 15 residues. The CDR3 region is CAWSVSRGSNQPQHF. Written as DNA, the CDR3 is TGTGCCTGGAGTGTAAGCAGGGGAAGCAATCAGCCCCAGCATTTT.

The chain combines TRBV12-3 or TRBV12-4 with TRBJ2-3, with 9 bases that match TRBD1. With V trimmed by 8 bases and J by 2 bases, 2 bases remained unmatched. This CDR3 region has 13 residues. CDR3 sequence (DNA): TGTGCCAGCGGGGACAGGGACACAGATACGCAGTATTTT. Translation gives CASGDRDTDTQYF.

This sequence joins TRBV29-1 and TRBJ1-5, with D tentatively TRBD1 (5 bases). The germline V and J ends were trimmed by 4 bases and 6 bases, with 13 bases remaining between them. This CDR3 has 13 residues. The germline gives CDR1 SQVTM, CDR2 ANQGSEA. CDR3 DNA sequence: TGCAGCGTTGGGGGGGGGTTCGGTCAGCCCCAGCATTTT. This translates into CSVGGGFGQPQHF.

The table lists this clonotype with a few counts. This may be a read error, as it is one base from a much larger clone. This chain uses TRBV20-1 with TRBJ2-1, with 10 positions matching TRBD2. From germline, CDR1 is DFQATT and CDR2 SNEGSKA (reference sequence). This CDR3 is 15 amino acids long. The CDR3 loop is CSAQPPSGSWYERFF. The CDR3 bases are TGCAGTGCGCAGCCCCCTAGCGGGAGTTGGTATGAGCGGTTCTTC.

Remarks on this clonotype: A much larger clone lies one base from this, so it may be a read error. The chain joins TRBV7-2 to TRBJ2-3, with 9 bases that match TRBD2. The germline gives CDR1 SGHTA, CDR2 FQGNSA. The CDR3 runs 15 residues. J lost 3 bases, V lost 6 bases, and 7 bases had no gene match. The chain's CDR3 is CASRSSGALTDTQYF. DNA for the CDR3: TGTGCCAGCAGATCTAGCGGGGCTTTAACAGATACGCAGTATTTT.

Regarding this clonotype: A read error may explain this, as a much larger clone is one base away. The gene calls are TRBV12-3 or TRBV12-4 and TRBJ1-1, with unresolved D. V was shortened by 4 bases and J by 6 bases, with 9 bases between the two germline ends. The CDR3 extends over 12 amino acids. CDR3 coding DNA: TGTGCCAGCAGTTCCCGGTCCTCTGAAGCTTTCTTT. Amino acid sequence: CASSSRSSEAFF.

This clonotype was picked up a small number of times. J is TRBJ2-1 and V is TRBV7-9; 7 bases line up with TRBD1. V lost 5 bases, J lost 3 bases, and 7 bases stayed unmatched. Looked up from germline, CDR1 is SEHNR and CDR2 is FQNEAQ (reference sequence). The CDR3 extends over 15 amino acids. The DNA for the CDR3 is TGTGCCAGCAGCACCGCCAGGGGGTTCTACAATGAGCAGTTCTTC. Amino acid sequence: CASSTARGFYNEQFF.

This clonotype was recorded many times. The CDR3 spells CASSTPGQFNEKLFF. The CDR3 region has the DNA TGTGCCAGCAGTACACCCGGACAGTTCAATGAAAAACTGTTTTTT. J is TRBJ1-4 and V is TRBV2, with a weak D call TRBD1 (6 bases). CDR3 length: 15 residues. The V end lost 5 bases, the J end lost 5 bases, and 15 bases lay between the germline ends. Germline CDR1 reads SNHLY; CDR2 reads FYNNEI.

This clonotype was detected a few times. Since a much larger clone is just one base distant, this may be a read error. CDR3 nucleotide sequence: TGTGCCACCAGCAGACGTGGGCGGGAGGCTGTCACGCAGCATTTT. Translation gives CATSRRGREAVTQHF. V and J are TRBV15 and TRBJ2-3; the D is unclear. TRBJ1-5 explains the end of the DNA better; the J call may be wrong. The CDR3 spans 15 residues. Germline V gene data show CDR1 as LNHNV and CDR2 as YYDKDF (reference sequence).

The chain couples TRBV5-1 to TRBJ2-7; a weak D match, TRBD1 (6 bases). Germline CDR1 reads SGHRS; CDR2 reads YFSETQ. The CDR3 has 12 amino acids. V lost 7 bases, J lost 3 bases, and 11 bases lay in between. The CDR3, as DNA: TGCGCCAGCCGGAGGACAGTCTACGAGCAGTACTTC. Protein sequence: CASRRTVYEQYF. The whole variable domain, filled in from reference TRBV5-1 and TRBJ2-7, reads KAGVTQTPRYLIKTRGQQVTLSCSPISGHRSVSWYQQTPGQGLQFLFEYFSETQRNKGNFPGRFSGRQFSNSRSEMNVSTLELGDSALYLCASRRTVYEQYFGPGTRLTVT.

At least ten counts were recorded for this clonotype. The chain couples TRBV4-1 to TRBJ2-3, with D tentatively TRBD1 (6 bases). Germline CDR1 reads MGHRA; CDR2 reads YSYEKL. V lost 3 bases, J lost 1 base, and 14 bases lay in between. The CDR3 totals 16 residues. Here the CDR3 DNA reads TGCGCCAGCAGCCAGGGGACAACTGAGGGCACAGATACGCAGTATTTT. Its translation is CASSQGTTEGTDTQYF.

This clonotype was observed at least ten times. V gene TRBV6-1 combines with J gene TRBJ2-5; possible D gene TRBD1, 5 bases. The CDR3 consists of 15 residues. Trimming left V 4 bases short and J 4 bases short, with 16 bases between. CDR1 and CDR2 (germline): MNHNS, SASEGT. The CDR3 region has the DNA TGTGCCAGCAGTGTTCGACTGGACACCTTAGAGACCCAGTACTTC. This codes for CASSVRLDTLETQYF.

The sample holds many counts of this clonotype. The chain carries TRBV28 and TRBJ2-1; D unresolved. Germline-derived CDR1 and CDR2 are MDHEN and SYDVKM. Deletions cut 4 bases from V and 8 bases from J, with 18 bases between. CDR3 length: 15 residues. This chain's CDR3 is CASSSPISVIDEQFF. The CDR3 DNA is TGTGCCAGCAGTTCCCCCATCTCGGTTATCGATGAGCAGTTCTTC.

Only a few counts were recorded for this clonotype. This chain joins TRBV2 and TRBJ2-2, with TRBD2 identical over 8 bases. V lost 6 bases to trimming and J lost 4 bases; unmatched junction nucleotides: 7. Germline V gene sequence: CDR1 SNHLY, CDR2 FYNNEI. CDR3 length equals 15 residues. As DNA, the CDR3 is TGTGCCAGCAGCCCTAGCGGGCACTCCACCGGGGAGCTGTTTTTT. Translating it yields CASSPSGHSTGELFF.

This sequence joins TRBV11-2 and TRBJ2-3; 7 bases line up with TRBD2. Looked up from germline, CDR1 is SGHAT and CDR2 is FQNNGV. V shed 5 bases and J 5 bases; nucleotides not matched to a gene: 10. The CDR3 consists of 15 residues. The DNA for the CDR3 is TGTGCCAGCAGCCCCATAGCGGGTTTGGTAGATACGCAGTATTTT. Amino acids: CASSPIAGLVDTQYF.

This clonotype was observed a few times. This chain links TRBV7-3 with TRBJ2-3, with TRBD2 as a possible D gene (6 bases). V lost 2 bases, J lost 2 bases, and 11 bases lay in between. This CDR3 has 15 residues. Germline V CDR1 and CDR2: SGHTA, FQGTGA. The CDR3 DNA follows: TGTGCCAGCAGCTTACAAGCGGGCTTCACAGATACGCAGTATTTT. Encoded protein: CASSLQAGFTDTQYF.

This sequence joins TRBV24-1 and TRBJ2-1; 9 bases map to TRBD2. In germline, CDR1 is KGHDR, CDR2 SFDVKD. The CDR3 loop spans 16 amino acids. Trimming at V came to 4 bases and at J to 6 bases, leaving 9 bases not matched to a gene. CDR3 residues: CATSDRSGSGFNEQFF. The CDR3 nucleotides are TGTGCCACCAGTGACCGTAGCGGGAGTGGATTCAATGAGCAGTTCTTC.

This clonotype was counted at least ten times. The chain couples TRBV20-1 to TRBJ1-5; tentatively, D is TRBD1 (6 bases). CDR1 DFQATT and CDR2 SNEGSKA come from the germline V gene (reference sequence). The CDR3 extends over 13 amino acids. Trimming took 5 bases from V and 4 from J, leaving 12 bases between them. The chain's CDR3 is CSALTGSNQPQHF. DNA of the CDR3: TGCAGTGCTTTAACAGGGAGTAATCAGCCCCAGCATTTT.